A selection of T cell receptor beta chains follows, all from one sample in a study. TCRdb independently ran MiXCR on the 5' RACE reads; one entry per CDR3 protein. The table lists about 46,000 distinct CDR3 sequences, 28% of them singletons. The sample was naive CD4+ T cells sorted from blood. These receptors all stem from a female donor with breast cancer. CDR3s include the opening cysteine and the closing phenylalanine or tryptophan. Fields, in order: CDR3 protein, CDR3 DNA, D gene, V gene, clone size, J gene. The D gene is left open where the match is weak. Rows give clone size only sometimes, using once, few, many, or a class for an expanded clone.

CDR3: CSAWDRNYGYTF
DNA: TGCAGTGCTTGGGACAGGAACTATGGCTACACCTTC
D: TRBD1
V: TRBV20-1
size: NA
J: TRBJ1-2

CDR3: CASSYFQGRVGNTEAFF
DNA: TGTGCCAGCAGTTATTTCCAGGGACGAGTTGGGAACACTGAAGCTTTCTTT
D: NA
V: TRBV6-5
size: few
J: TRBJ1-1

CDR3: CASSPNLLGSGSTIYF
DNA: TGTGCCAGCAGCCCAAATTTACTGGGCTCTGGAAGCACCATATATTTT
D: NA
V: TRBV7-2
size: NA
J: TRBJ1-3

CDR3: CSVWPGTGANVLTF
DNA: TGCAGCGTTTGGCCAGGAACTGGGGCCAACGTCCTGACTTTC
D: NA
V: TRBV29-1
size: NA
J: TRBJ2-6

CDR3: CASGAGANTEAFF
DNA: TGTGCCAGCGGTGCCGGCGCGAACACTGAAGCTTTCTTT
D: NA
V: TRBV12-3/TRBV12-4
size: NA
J: TRBJ1-1

CDR3: CASREKLVPYEQYF
DNA: TGTGCCAGCAGAGAGAAGTTAGTTCCCTACGAGCAGTACTTC
D: NA
V: TRBV6-1
size: NA
J: TRBJ2-7

CDR3: CASSSGGSGSTDTQYF
DNA: TGCGCCAGCAGCTCAGGGGGTAGCGGGAGTACAGATACGCAGTATTTT
D: TRBD2
V: TRBV5-1
size: many
J: TRBJ2-3

CDR3: CSAREVNEQFF
DNA: TGCAGTGCTAGAGAGGTGAATGAGCAGTTCTTC
D: NA
V: TRBV20-1
size: few
J: TRBJ2-1

CDR3: CASSPGQLARGANVLTF
DNA: TGCGCCAGCAGCCCCGGACAGCTCGCTCGAGGGGCCAACGTCCTGACTTTC
D: NA
V: TRBV5-1
size: few
J: TRBJ2-6

CDR3: CATSRDRATVGRDAQYF
DNA: TGTGCCACCAGCAGAGATCGGGCTACGGTCGGTAGAGATGCGCAGTATTTT
D: NA
V: TRBV15
size: NA
J: TRBJ2-3

CDR3: CAWSGPEYEQYF
DNA: TGTGCCTGGAGTGGCCCAGAATACGAGCAGTACTTC
D: NA
V: TRBV30
size: NA
J: TRBJ2-7

CDR3: CASSLPPPKPEQFF
DNA: TGTGCCAGCAGCTTACCACCCCCGAAACCTGAGCAGTTCTTC
D: NA
V: TRBV21-1
size: NA
J: TRBJ2-1

CDR3: CASSGTGDRQYF
DNA: TGTGCCAGCAGTGGGACAGGGGATCGCCAGTACTTC
D: TRBD1
V: TRBV25-1
size: NA
J: TRBJ2-4

CDR3: CASSSLPGGRNEQFF
DNA: TGCGCCAGCAGCTCCCTACCGGGAGGGAGGAATGAGCAGTTCTTC
D: TRBD2
V: TRBV5-1
size: NA
J: TRBJ2-1

CDR3: CAIMGGAQNTGELFF
DNA: TGTGCCATCATGGGGGGTGCCCAGAACACCGGGGAGCTGTTTTTT
D: NA
V: TRBV10-3
size: NA
J: TRBJ2-2

CDR3: CASSWSGGRYNEQFF
DNA: TGCGCCAGCAGCTGGTCGGGGGGTCGGTACAATGAGCAGTTCTTC
D: TRBD2
V: TRBV5-1
size: few
J: TRBJ2-1

CDR3: CASSDTSYYQPQHF
DNA: TGTGCCAGCTCGGACACTAGTTATTATCAGCCCCAGCATTTT
D: NA
V: TRBV6-2/TRBV6-3
size: many
J: TRBJ1-5

CDR3: CASSSTRVDEQFF
DNA: TGTGCCAGCAGTTCCACAAGAGTCGATGAGCAGTTCTTC
D: NA
V: TRBV6-5
size: once
J: TRBJ2-1

CDR3: CASSYSISGVVNTEAFF
DNA: TGTGCCAGCAGTTACTCGATAAGTGGGGTGGTGAACACTGAAGCTTTCTTT
D: NA
V: TRBV6-5
size: many
J: TRBJ1-1

CDR3: CASSRRDGSYEQYF
DNA: TGTGCCAGCAGCCGCCGGGACGGATCCTACGAGCAGTACTTC
D: NA
V: TRBV3-1
size: few
J: TRBJ2-7

CDR3: CASSPQSEQFF
DNA: TGTGCCAGCTCACCTCAGAGTGAGCAGTTCTTC
D: NA
V: TRBV18
size: NA
J: TRBJ2-1

CDR3: CASGPRDTIAKNIQYF
DNA: TGTGCCAGCGGCCCGCGGGACACTATAGCCAAAAACATTCAGTACTTC
D: NA
V: TRBV9
size: few
J: TRBJ2-4